Below are 23 T cell receptor beta chains sequenced from a single sample in a study of T-cell reconstitution after alpha-beta-depleted transplantation in children. The authors prepared the TCRbeta library with unique molecular identifiers. Via MiXCR, TCRdb re-called the PCR reads, giving one row per CDR3 protein. The sample shows a few hundred thousand distinct CDR3 sequences, about a tenth of them seen only once. Sequencing used PBMCs from the stem cell graft donor, obtained from the stem cell graft. These receptor sequences come from a human donor who donated a stem cell graft to a child with acute lymphoblastic leukemia.

The chain employs TRBV7-9 and TRBJ2-1; no clear D gene. The germline CDR1 and CDR2 sequences are SEHNR and FQNEAQ (reference sequence). V gave up 4 bases and J gave up 2 bases, with 12 bases separating them. This CDR3 region has 15 residues. CDR3 coding DNA: TGTGCCAGCAGCTGGGATATGGGTGCCTACAATGAGCAGTTCTTC. Its protein product is CASSWDMGAYNEQFF.

This clonotype has a handful of counts. The V gene is TRBV4-1, the J gene TRBJ2-1; TRBD2 aligns across 7 bases. The CDR3 has 16 amino acids. Per germline, CDR1 MGHRA and CDR2 YSYEKL. Unmatched junction bases numbered 13, after V lost 1 base and J lost 10 bases. Here the CDR3 reads CASSQGGGLRLWEQFF. In nucleotides, the CDR3 is TGCGCCAGCAGCCAAGGGGGGGGACTAAGGCTCTGGGAGCAGTTCTTC.

This clonotype was seen more than once but under ten times. The rearrangement uses TRBV6-4 and TRBJ2-5, with a weak D call TRBD1 (5 bases). Between the trimmed V and J ends, which lost 6 bases and 0 bases, there was a span of 11 bases. The CDR3 is made up of 14 amino acids. Germline V CDR1 and CDR2: MRHNA, SNTAGT. The CDR3 region is CASRAQAYQETQYF. The CDR3 nucleotides are TGTGCCAGCAGAGCACAGGCGTACCAAGAGACCCAGTACTTC.

The V call is TRBV12-3 or TRBV12-4, the J call TRBJ2-7; D is undetermined. Trimming shortened V by 2 bases and J by 0 bases, and 8 bases separated the two germline ends. This CDR3 has 14 amino acids. DNA for the CDR3: TGTGCCAGCAGTTTAATGGGCCCCTCCTACGAGCAGTACTTC. Amino acids: CASSLMGPSYEQYF.

This clonotype was counted at least ten times. This chain uses TRBV5-1 with TRBJ2-2, with 7 nucleotides matching TRBD2. The CDR3 is 15 residues long. Germline lookup yields CDR1 SGHRS and CDR2 YFSETQ. The V segment lost 0 bases and the J segment 5 bases; nucleotides outside the gene matches: 4. CDR3 residues: CASSLDAGVTGELFF. The CDR3 DNA reads TGCGCCAGCAGCTTGGACGCGGGAGTTACCGGGGAGCTGTTTTTT.

This chain uses TRBV7-2 with TRBJ1-5; TRBD1 agrees at 7 bases. The CDR3 runs to 14 residues. Germline V gives CDR1 SGHTA, CDR2 FQGNSA. V lost 4 bases to trimming and J lost 7 bases; unmatched junction nucleotides: 7. The CDR3 loop is CASSSNRGQQPQHF. The DNA of the CDR3 is TGTGCCAGCAGCTCGAACAGGGGCCAGCAGCCCCAGCATTTT.

The J gene is TRBJ2-7, the V gene TRBV27; weak D call: TRBD2 (6 bases). The CDR3 contains 15 residues. Germline V gives CDR1 MNHEY, CDR2 SMNVEV (reference sequence). The ends were cut back, 3 bases at V and 3 bases at J, with 15 bases in the middle. The CDR3 loop reads CASSFSASAYYEQYF. CDR3 in DNA: TGTGCCAGCAGTTTCTCGGCTAGCGCCTACTACGAGCAGTACTTC.

The gene calls are TRBV6-1 and TRBJ2-5; 9 bases map to TRBD2. With V trimmed by 5 bases and J by 5 bases, 6 bases remained unmatched. The germline gives CDR1 MNHNS, CDR2 SASEGT. The CDR3 totals 14 residues. Here the CDR3 reads CASSPGAGGETQYF. CDR3 nucleotide sequence: TGTGCCAGCAGTCCTGGAGCGGGAGGCGAGACCCAGTACTTC.

The genes are TRBV7-9 and TRBJ2-3; D assignment may be TRBD1 or TRBD2 (5 bases each). The CDR3 sequence is 16 residues long. V lost 1 base, J lost 1 base, and 12 bases lay in between. The germline V gene encodes CDR1 SEHNR and CDR2 FQNEAQ (reference sequence). The CDR3 is CASSLDVGERTDTQYF. CDR3 in DNA: TGTGCCAGCAGCTTAGATGTGGGGGAACGCACAGATACGCAGTATTTT. The whole variable domain, remainder taken from reference TRBV7-9 and TRBJ2-3, is DTGVSQNPRHKITKRGQNVTFRCDPISEHNRLYWYRQTLGQGPEFLTYFQNEAQLEKSRLLSDRFSAERPKGSFSTLEIQRTEQGDSAMYLCASSLDVGERTDTQYFGPGTRLTVL.

The table lists this clonotype with many counts. The chain combines TRBV7-2 with TRBJ2-2; the match to TRBD2 covers 14 bases. The CDR3 runs 18 residues. V gave up 2 bases and J gave up 1 base; unmatched junction bases: 3. From germline, CDR1 is SGHTA and CDR2 FQGNSA. The CDR3 bases are TGTGCCAGCAGCTTAAGGGGGACTAGCGGGGGGAACACCGGGGAGCTGTTTTTT. Translation gives CASSLRGTSGGNTGELFF.

The chain employs TRBV7-8 and TRBJ2-1; D not certain. The CDR3 has 15 amino acids. Trimming stripped 9 bases from V and 7 bases from J, with 22 bases between. Germline CDR1 SGHVS, CDR2 FQNEAQ. The CDR3 loop is CASAHSGSVENEQFF. As DNA, the CDR3 is TGTGCCAGTGCCCATTCCGGGTCCGTTGAGAATGAGCAGTTCTTC.

This clonotype has a count of ten or more. V usage is TRBV7-8 and J usage is TRBJ2-3; D uncertain. CDR1 and CDR2 from the germline V gene are SGHVS and FQNEAQ. The CDR3 is 14 residues long. V gave up 0 bases and J gave up 5 bases, with 9 bases separating them. The CDR3 is CASSLAVLIDTQYF. In DNA, the CDR3 is TGTGCCAGCAGCTTAGCGGTCCTGATAGATACGCAGTATTTT.

The genes are TRBV11-2 and TRBJ1-6, with TRBD1 matching 10 bases. This CDR3 spans 20 amino acids. Germline V gives CDR1 SGHAT, CDR2 FQNNGV. Germline trimming cut 5 bases from V and 0 bases from J; bases unmatched to any gene: 13. CDR3 sequence reads: CASSPRIGDRGLSYNSPLHF. The CDR3 DNA is TGTGCCAGCAGCCCTAGGATAGGAGACAGGGGGCTCTCCTATAATTCACCCCTCCACTTT. The entire variable domain, with the rest obtained from reference TRBV11-2 and TRBJ1-6, is as follows: EAGVAQSPRYKIIEKRQSVAFWCNPISGHATLYWYQQILGQGPKLLIQFQNNGVVDDSQLPKDRFSAERLKGVDSTLKIQPAKLEDSAVYLCASSPRIGDRGLSYNSPLHFGNGTRLTVT.

The chain has TRBV19 and TRBJ2-7; 8 bases align to TRBD1. Germline values: CDR1 LNHDA, CDR2 SQIVND (reference sequence). This CDR3 comprises 14 residues. The V gene end was trimmed by 7 bases and the J gene end by 6 bases; junction bases not matched to a gene: 11. DNA for the CDR3: TGTGCCAGTATGGCAGGGGGCGCGATCGCCGAGCAGTACTTC. This sequence encodes CASMAGGAIAEQYF.

This chain uses TRBV7-2 with TRBJ2-3, with D perhaps given as TRBD1 or TRBD2 (7 bases each). There are 16 residues in the CDR3. With 8 bases removed from V and 3 bases from J, the gap between germline ends came to 21 bases. CDR1 SGHTA and CDR2 FQGNSA come from the germline V gene. The CDR3 reads CASGRPRQGGTDTQYF. CDR3 DNA sequence: TGTGCCAGCGGCCGGCCGAGACAGGGAGGGACAGATACGCAGTATTTT.

This clonotype came up many times. This sequence joins TRBV20-1 and TRBJ1-1, with 7 positions matching TRBD1. V lost 5 bases and J lost 1; bases outside the gene matches: 13. Germline V gives CDR1 DFQATT, CDR2 SNEGSKA (reference sequence). There are 16 residues in the CDR3. In DNA, the CDR3 is TGCAGTGCTGCTGCACGACAGGGATGGGCGAACACTGAAGCTTTCTTT. It yields the protein CSAAARQGWANTEAFF.

In this sample, this clonotype turned up many times. The chain links TRBV27 to TRBJ2-7, with 8 bases matching TRBD1. CDR1 MNHEY and CDR2 SMNVEV come from the germline V gene (reference sequence). CDR3 size: 15 residues. V shed 8 bases, J shed 1 base, and the junction held 10 bases outside the gene matches. The CDR3 DNA reads as TGTGCCAGCCAATCCTGGGACAGGCGATCCTACGAGCAGTACTTC. Translation gives CASQSWDRRSYEQYF.

This sequence joins TRBV20-1 and TRBJ1-2; a possible D gene is TRBD1 (6 bases). V gave up 5 bases and J gave up 4 bases, with 20 bases separating them. CDR3 length: 15 residues. Germline values: CDR1 DFQATT, CDR2 SNEGSKA (reference sequence). This CDR3 is CSALDSYNTPYGYTF. As DNA, the CDR3 is TGCAGTGCTCTGGACAGCTACAATACTCCCTATGGCTACACCTTC.

This clonotype was counted ten times or more. V is TRBV12-3 or TRBV12-4 and J is TRBJ1-5; 7 bases fit TRBD1. The CDR3 covers 14 residues. The V segment lost 7 bases and the J segment 2 bases; nucleotides outside the gene matches: 5. The CDR3 nucleotides read TGTGCCAGCACCTCCGGGACAGGCAATCAGCCCCAGCATTTT. As protein: CASTSGTGNQPQHF.

This clonotype has at least ten counts. This chain links TRBV4-2 with TRBJ1-1; 7 bases align to TRBD1. J lost 4 bases, V lost 8 bases, and 10 bases had no gene match. CDR1 and CDR2 (germline): LGHNA, YNFKEQ. The CDR3 totals 14 residues. This chain's CDR3 is CASYEQGSGTEAFF. The CDR3 DNA reads TGTGCCAGCTACGAACAGGGGTCCGGCACTGAAGCTTTCTTT.

The CDR3 reads CANRTGQGILGGNQPQHF. CDR3 DNA: TGTGCCAACAGGACGGGACAGGGGATCTTGGGTGGCAATCAGCCCCAGCATTTT. This chain joins TRBV28 and TRBJ1-5, with TRBD1 matching 10 bases. The CDR3 extends over 18 amino acids. J was trimmed by 2 bases and V by 10 bases; bases with no gene match: 17. Germline assignment: CDR1 MDHEN and CDR2 SYDVKM.

J is TRBJ1-6 and V is TRBV9, with a weak D call TRBD1 (6 bases). The CDR3 has 17 amino acids. The V and J ends lost 1 base and 10 bases respectively, with 21 bases between them. CDR1 and CDR2 from the germline V gene are SGDLS and YYNGEE. CDR3 DNA sequence: TGTGCCAGCAGCGTACAAAGGGGGGCCCACAGGCAATCACCCCTCCACTTT. Translating gives CASSVQRGAHRQSPLHF.

The genes are TRBV5-1 and TRBJ2-2, with D perhaps matching TRBD1 (7 bases). This CDR3 region has 15 residues. The V end was cut by 0 bases, the J end by 6 bases, with 12 bases between. CDR1 is SGHRS, CDR2 YFSETQ, per germline. For the CDR3, the DNA is TGCGCCAGCAGCTTGGATACCAGGGGGGCCGGGGAGCTGTTTTTT. Translating it yields CASSLDTRGAGELFF.